A selection of T cell receptor beta chains follows, all from one sample in a study of regulatory T cells in long-lasting Graves disease. Each CDR3 protein gets one entry after TCRdb re-called the multiplex PCR reads with MiXCR. The top ten hold about 12% of the sample, which has more than 400,000 distinct CDR3 sequences, under 20% seen once. The same sample was also used in a study of T cells in Graves' hyperthyroidism and ophthalmopathy.

The input for sequencing was peripheral blood mononuclear cells (PBMCs), taken at new diagnosis, from a patient treated with antithyroid drugs. All receptors derive from a man aged 35 to 55 with Graves disease. Each CDR3 is given without its conserved first and last residue.

j_gene,v_gene,CDR3aa
TRBJ2-7,TRBV24-1,ATSDSRVLNYEQY
TRBJ2-5,TRBV7-7,ASSHGTGGETQY
TRBJ2-7,TRBV27,ASTWFGYEQY
TRBJ2-7,TRBV20-1,SATDKWREGLWEQY
TRBJ2-7,TRBV27,ASSYLDPSYEQY
TRBJ2-7,TRBV7-2,ASSSGLAGGRTYEQY
TRBJ1-1,TRBV19,ASSMAVGYTEAF
TRBJ2-1,TRBV20-1,SARGTSGSDEQF
TRBJ1-2,TRBV2,ASRQGHGYT
TRBJ2-2,TRBV4-1,ASSQPRTGELF
TRBJ2-7,TRBV6-5,ASSYSGREGYEQY
TRBJ1-2,TRBV25-1,ASSDPRTGEYGYT
TRBJ2-1,TRBV28,ASSNGTSGFWEQF
TRBJ2-1,TRBV5-1,ASSSGTPAYNEQF
TRBJ1-5,TRBV12-3/TRBV12-4,ASRLNREHQPQH
-,TRBV11-2,ASSTSGLAGRSYNEQF
TRBJ2-7,TRBV18,ASSPPSESKQY
TRBJ2-1,TRBV29-1,SVELAGGLAQF
TRBJ2-1,TRBV5-1,ASSLGRGNSYNEQF
TRBJ2-7,TRBV19,ASSISVTVSYEQY
TRBJ2-2,TRBV12-3/TRBV12-4,ASSLTSGRAGELF